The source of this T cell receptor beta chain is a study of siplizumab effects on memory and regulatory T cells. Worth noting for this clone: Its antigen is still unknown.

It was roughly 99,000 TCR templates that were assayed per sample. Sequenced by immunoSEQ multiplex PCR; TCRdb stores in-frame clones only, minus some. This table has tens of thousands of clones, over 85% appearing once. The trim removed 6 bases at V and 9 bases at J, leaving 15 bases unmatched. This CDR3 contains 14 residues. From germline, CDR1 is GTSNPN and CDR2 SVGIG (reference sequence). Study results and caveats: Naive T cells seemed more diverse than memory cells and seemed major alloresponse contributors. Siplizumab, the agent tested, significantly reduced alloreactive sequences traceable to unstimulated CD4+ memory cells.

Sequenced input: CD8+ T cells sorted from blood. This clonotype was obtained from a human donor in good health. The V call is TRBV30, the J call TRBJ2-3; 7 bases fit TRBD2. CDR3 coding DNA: TGTGCCTGCCGAGAAGCGGGGCATGGAGACACGCAGTATTTT. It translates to CACREAGHGDTQYF. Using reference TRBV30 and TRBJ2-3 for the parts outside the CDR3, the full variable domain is SQTIHQWPATLVQPVGSPLSLECTVEGTSNPNLYWYRQAAGRGLQLLFYSVGIGQISSEVPQNLSASRPQDRQFILSSKKLLLSDSGFYLCACREAGHGDTQYFGPGTRLTVL.